The T cell receptor beta chain under discussion was sequenced for a study of T cell responses to AZD1222 COVID-19 vaccine. Overall study: Second-dose groups at about 4 or about 12 weeks were pooled.

The germline V and J ends were trimmed by 5 bases and 3 bases, with 7 bases remaining between them. The CDR3 is 11 residues long. Germline-derived CDR1 and CDR2 are DFQATT and SNEGSKA (reference sequence). TCRdb's copy holds only in-frame clones and misses some; the assay was immunoSEQ multiplex PCR. There are some 130,000 clones in the sample; about 85% occur only once, and 2% to 3% lies in the top ten. Broader study findings: Spike regions recognized by vaccine-associated CD4 TCRs spanned the protein, led by 160-218 and 743-854. Unmutated variant regions are reportedly targeted by nearly half of spike-specific TCRs. Only a handful of individuals given AZD1222 were seropositive at baseline.

With regard to this clone: Its target is not known.

Sequencing used peripheral blood, obtained on day 0 of AZD1222 vaccination. This chain links TRBV20-1 with TRBJ1-1; no definite D call. The clonotype originates from an adult in good health. In nucleotides, the CDR3 is TGCAGTGCTGAGGCAGACACTGAAGCTTTCTTT. It specifies CSAEADTEAFF.